This T cell receptor beta chain stems from a study of PD-L1 blockade in urothelial cancer. Study summary: Patients, treated from about 2014 onward, received atezolizumab 1,200 mg intravenously every 3 weeks. Of 30 or so patients, about 24 were males with bladder-origin urothelial cancer.

Clones were read by immunoSEQ multiplex PCR, and TCRdb kept only the in-frame ones, dropping some. The table shows 60,000 or so clones, with around 81% occurring only once. Noted time point: pretreatment peripheral blood. Trimming removed 4 bases from V and 4 bases from J, with 13 bases in between. The CDR3 is 14 amino acids. Germline values: CDR1 MNHEY, CDR2 SMNVEV (reference sequence). The clonotype was recovered from a man aged 70-80 years with urothelial cancer. The chain couples TRBV27 to TRBJ1-2, with D possibly TRBD1 on 5 matching bases. The sequencing here drew on PBMCs, taken around atezolizumab (anti-PD-L1) treatment. CDR3 DNA: TGTGCCAGCAGTTCACTCCAGGGATCCTATGGCTACACCTTC. Its translation: CASSSLQGSYGYTF.